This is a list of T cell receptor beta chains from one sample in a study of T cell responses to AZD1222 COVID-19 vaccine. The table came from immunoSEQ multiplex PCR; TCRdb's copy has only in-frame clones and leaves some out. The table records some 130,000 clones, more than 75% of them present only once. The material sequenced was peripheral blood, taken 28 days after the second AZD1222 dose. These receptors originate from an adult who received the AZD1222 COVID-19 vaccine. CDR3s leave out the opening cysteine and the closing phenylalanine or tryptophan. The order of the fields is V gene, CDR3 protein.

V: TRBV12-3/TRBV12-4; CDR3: ASNVQGQETQY
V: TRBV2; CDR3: ATPFRGHFTDTQY
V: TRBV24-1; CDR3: ATSDQRTGVETQY
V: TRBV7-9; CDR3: ASSNVVASEINEQF
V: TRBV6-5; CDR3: ASGLDSPLH
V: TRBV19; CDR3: ASSISLGQGALGTEAF
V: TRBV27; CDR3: ASSPLLGRRFGYT
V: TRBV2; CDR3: AGTSGRSPGELF
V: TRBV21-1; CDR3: ASRQGGQPQH
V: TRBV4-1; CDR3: ASSPRAEGTEAF
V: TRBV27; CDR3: AAGVGYGETQY
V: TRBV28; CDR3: ASSQRETFYNEQF
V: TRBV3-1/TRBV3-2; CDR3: ASSQSRGTEAF
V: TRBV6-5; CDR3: ASRLSPQGAYGYT
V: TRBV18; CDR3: ASSPAAGEQF
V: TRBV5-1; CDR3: ASSLLQGETGELF
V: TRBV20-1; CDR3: SASGLADTKQF
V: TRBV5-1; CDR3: ASSEGTDTQY
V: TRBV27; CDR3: ASSLRRNTEAF
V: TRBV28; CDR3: ASNLQRTLAQPQH
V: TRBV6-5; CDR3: ASRAVNDEQY
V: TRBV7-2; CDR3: ASSYLDSQPQH
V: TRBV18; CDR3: ASSPPSSGKDTQY
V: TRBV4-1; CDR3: ASSQVSGTYEQY
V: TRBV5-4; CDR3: ASSLEVGHNEQF
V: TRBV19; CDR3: ASSTNLLAGTYNEQF
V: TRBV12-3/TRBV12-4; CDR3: ASSLPGTGELF
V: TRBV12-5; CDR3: ASGSGTGGRNTEAF
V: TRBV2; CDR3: ASSGMGQGGYNEQF
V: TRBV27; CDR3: ASTTLQGGRSYEQY
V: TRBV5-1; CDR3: ASSLSGFSYGYT
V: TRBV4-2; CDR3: ASSQDGQDLYEQY
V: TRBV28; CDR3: ASSLLWLVGRNTDTQY
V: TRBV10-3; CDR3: AISSEVGVNIQY
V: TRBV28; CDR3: VSSVIYGEAF
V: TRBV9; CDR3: ASSVGGGSGNTIY
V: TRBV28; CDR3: ASSLLSDTQY
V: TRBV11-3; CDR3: ASSEGTSGKFTDTQY
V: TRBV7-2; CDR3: ASSLVSSGSYEQY
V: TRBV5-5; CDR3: ASSSPGHANTGELF
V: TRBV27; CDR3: ASSTAPSLNTEAF
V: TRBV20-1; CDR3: SASADLTYEQY
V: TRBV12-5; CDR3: ASGLVFWSGINEQF
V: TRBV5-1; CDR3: ASEGPGYDQETQY
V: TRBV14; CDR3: ASSQIDRGNEQF
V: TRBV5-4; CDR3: ASSLDVGYEQY
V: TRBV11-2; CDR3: ASRGRQPETQY
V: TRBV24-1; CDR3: ATSDTQGPGQPQH
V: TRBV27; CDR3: ASSPLGQGPYNEQF
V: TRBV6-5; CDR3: ASSYYAGGPRETQY
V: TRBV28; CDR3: ASSPSDRVSGNTIY
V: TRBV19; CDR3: ASRSEYSNQPQH
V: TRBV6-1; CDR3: ASSEASRAQALN